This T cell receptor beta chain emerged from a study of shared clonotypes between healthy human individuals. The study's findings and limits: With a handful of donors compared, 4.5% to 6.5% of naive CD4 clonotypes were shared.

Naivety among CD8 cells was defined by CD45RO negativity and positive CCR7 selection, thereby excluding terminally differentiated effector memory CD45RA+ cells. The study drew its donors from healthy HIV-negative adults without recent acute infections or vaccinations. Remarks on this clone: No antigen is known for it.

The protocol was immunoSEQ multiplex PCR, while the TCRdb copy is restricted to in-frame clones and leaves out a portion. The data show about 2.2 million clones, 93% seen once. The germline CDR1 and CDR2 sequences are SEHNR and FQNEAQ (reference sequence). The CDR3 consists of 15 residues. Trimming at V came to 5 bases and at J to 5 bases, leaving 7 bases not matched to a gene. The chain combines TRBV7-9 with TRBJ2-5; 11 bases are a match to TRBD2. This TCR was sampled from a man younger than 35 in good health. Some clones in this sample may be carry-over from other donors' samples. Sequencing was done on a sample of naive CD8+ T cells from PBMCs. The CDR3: CASSGFVAGGETQYF. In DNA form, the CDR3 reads TGTGCCAGCAGCGGATTCGTAGCGGGAGGGGAGACCCAGTACTTC.